Given below is one T cell receptor (beta chain) in context. Its cognate antigen is unknown. The PCR employed 60 Vbeta primers together with 13 Jbeta primers. Sequenced by immunoSEQ multiplex PCR; TCRdb stores in-frame clones only, minus some. Among around 210,000 clones listed, approximately 80% were seen once. The sample is drawn from a study of cytomegalovirus exposure and HLA in healthy donors. Study details: Genotyping showed roughly 81% of 398 donors falling in the Caucasian-associated ancestry cluster. General study results and limits: One variant, a missense change in DCLRE1C, was linked in a later analysis to TCR beta V- and J-gene trimming.

Germline assignment: CDR1 SGHRS and CDR2 YFSETQ. CDR3 length: 14 amino acids. With 4 bases clipped from V and 5 bases from J, the junction kept 8 bases outside the gene matches. The TCR originated in a man aged 50-60 years in good health and CMV-seronegative. The sequenced material came from PBMCs. The genes are TRBV5-1 and TRBJ2-7, with TRBD2 matching over 8 bases. CDR3 loop: CASSGGTRRDEQYF. Written as DNA, the CDR3 is TGCGCCAGCAGCGGCGGGACTAGGAGGGACGAGCAGTACTTC. The entire variable domain, with the rest obtained from reference TRBV5-1 and TRBJ2-7, is as follows: KAGVTQTPRYLIKTRGQQVTLSCSPISGHRSVSWYQQTPGQGLQFLFEYFSETQRNKGNFPGRFSGRQFSNSRSEMNVSTLELGDSALYLCASSGGTRRDEQYFGPGTRLTVT.